This is a list of T cell receptor beta chains from one sample in a study of shared clonotypes between healthy human individuals. Profiled with immunoSEQ multiplex PCR; TCRdb holds only in-frame clones, not every one. The sample lists 2 million to 3 million clones, approximately 93% occurring once. Source material: naive CD4+ T cells from PBMCs. The receptor set was obtained from a man aged 18 to 30 in good health. Some clones in this sample may be carry-over from other donors' samples. The CDR3 runs from the conserved cysteine through the conserved F or W. D genes are given only for firm matches. Clone sizes are given selectively: once, few, many, or a class where the clone is expanded.

NA	TRBV2	TRBJ2-7	12	TRBD1	CASGGQGGEQYF	TGTGCCAGCGGTGGACAGGGGGGGGAGCAGTACTTC
NA	TRBV10-3	TRBJ2-7	14	NA	CAITPDSTVREQYF	TGTGCCATCACTCCCGACTCTACGGTGCGCGAGCAGTACTTC
NA	TRBV7-2	TRBJ2-1	13	NA	CASSLAEGGEQFF	TGTGCCAGCAGCTTAGCGGAAGGGGGAGAGCAGTTCTTC
NA	TRBV28	TRBJ2-3	15	TRBD2	CASSVIDGRGDTQYF	TGTGCCAGCAGTGTGATTGACGGGAGGGGAGATACGCAGTATTTT
NA	TRBV4-1	TRBJ1-4	13	NA	CASSQGRFPELFF	TGCGCCAGCAGCCAAGGTCGGTTCCCCGAACTGTTTTTT
NA	TRBV5-1	TRBJ1-1	14	NA	CASSPRQLDTEAFF	TGCGCCAGCAGCCCCAGACAGCTAGACACTGAAGCTTTCTTT
NA	TRBV7-9	TRBJ1-2	14	TRBD1	CASSHADRDGGYTF	TGTGCCAGCAGCCACGCCGACAGGGACGGAGGCTACACCTTC
few	TRBV2	TRBJ2-2	15	TRBD2	CASRPGLGRSGELFF	TGTGCCAGCAGGCCGGGACTAGGTCGGTCCGGGGAGCTGTTTTTT
NA	TRBV7-3	TRBJ1-1	14	TRBD1	CASSLQTGGTEAFF	TGTGCCAGCAGCTTGCAAACAGGGGGCACTGAAGCTTTCTTT
NA	TRBV4-1	TRBJ2-5	14	NA	CASSQAGTKETQYF	TGCGCCAGCAGCCAGGCCGGGACAAAAGAGACCCAGTACTTC
NA	TRBV2	TRBJ1-1	13	NA	CASSLRGGTEAFF	TGTGCCAGCAGTTTAAGGGGAGGCACTGAAGCTTTCTTT
once	TRBV18	TRBJ2-1	14	NA	CASSPGITGTEQFF	TGTGCCAGCTCACCAGGGATCACAGGGACGGAGCAGTTCTTC
NA	TRBV6-1	TRBJ1-2	16	TRBD1	CASSGPGTGGNYGYTF	TGTGCCAGCAGTGGTCCGGGGACAGGGGGCAACTATGGCTACACCTTC
NA	TRBV4-2	TRBJ1-3	16	NA	CASSQDWSGTGNTIYF	TGTGCCAGCAGCCAAGATTGGTCAGGAACTGGAAACACCATATATTTT
NA	TRBV29-1	TRBJ2-7	12	NA	CSVELGAYEQYF	TGCAGCGTTGAATTGGGTGCCTACGAGCAGTACTTC
NA	TRBV6-6	TRBJ2-4	10	NA	CATFRYIQYF	TGTGCCACCTTTCGGTACATTCAGTACTTC
NA	TRBV28	TRBJ2-1	15	NA	CASTHRQGIYNEQFF	TGTGCCAGCACCCACCGGCAGGGTATCTACAATGAGCAGTTCTTC
NA	TRBV27	TRBJ2-1	15	TRBD1	CASSPRRTGGNEQFF	TGTGCCAGCAGCCCGCGGAGGACAGGGGGTAATGAGCAGTTCTTC
once	TRBV9	TRBJ2-3	17	TRBD2	CASSVGRVAGFSDTQYF	TGTGCCAGCAGCGTAGGGAGGGTAGCGGGTTTCTCAGATACGCAGTATTTT
NA	TRBV25-1	TRBJ2-6	14	NA	CASTSSSGANVLTF	TGTGCCAGCACCTCCTCCTCTGGGGCCAACGTCCTGACTTTC
NA	TRBV9	TRBJ1-2	16	TRBD1	CASSVVGTGGNYGYTF	TGTGCCAGCAGCGTAGTAGGGACAGGGGGAAACTATGGCTACACCTTC
NA	TRBV30	TRBJ1-2	12	NA	CAWSVQIYGYTF	TGTGCCTGGAGTGTACAAATCTATGGCTACACCTTC
NA	TRBV19	TRBJ2-5	13	TRBD2	CASSMGGSETQYF	TGTGCCAGTAGTATGGGAGGGAGTGAGACCCAGTACTTC
NA	TRBV9	TRBJ2-5	13	NA	CASSVGGSETQYF	TGTGCCAGCAGCGTAGGGGGGTCGGAGACCCAGTACTTC
NA	TRBV20-1	TRBJ1-2	11	NA	CSASQGRGYTF	TGCAGTGCTAGTCAGGGGCGAGGCTACACCTTC
NA	TRBV18	TRBJ2-5	15	TRBD1	CASSPTGGSQETQYF	TGTGCCAGCTCACCGACAGGGGGCTCCCAAGAGACCCAGTACTTC
NA	TRBV7-9	TRBJ1-1	13	TRBD1	CAGDRGGNTEAFF	TGTGCTGGGGACAGGGGGGGGAACACTGAAGCTTTCTTT
NA	TRBV5-1	TRBJ2-7	16	TRBD2	CASSGGLTSGSYEQYF	TGCGCCAGCAGCGGAGGGTTGACTAGCGGATCCTACGAGCAGTACTTC
NA	TRBV27	TRBJ2-5	15	TRBD1	CASSSRTGKRETQYF	TGTGCCAGCAGTTCCCGGACAGGGAAAAGAGAGACCCAGTACTTC
NA	TRBV2	TRBJ2-7	15	NA	CASSERDTRTYEQYF	TGTGCCAGCAGTGAAAGGGACACTCGGACCTACGAGCAGTACTTC
NA	TRBV5-4	TRBJ2-5	13	NA	CASSLVRAETQYF	TGTGCCAGCAGCTTGGTGCGAGCAGAGACCCAGTACTTC
NA	TRBV6-6	TRBJ2-1	16	TRBD2	CASRSIAGPSYNEQFF	TGTGCCAGCAGGAGCATAGCGGGACCAAGCTACAATGAGCAGTTCTTC
NA	TRBV28	TRBJ1-4	13	NA	CASSEGVLEKLFF	TGTGCCAGCAGTGAGGGGGTTCTTGAAAAACTGTTTTTT
NA	TRBV7-6	TRBJ2-5	15	NA	CASSLVRAGQETQYF	TGTGCCAGCAGCTTAGTTCGGGCGGGACAAGAGACCCAGTACTTC
few	TRBV20-1	TRBJ1-1	11	NA	CSANRNTEAFF	TGCAGTGCTAACCGGAACACTGAAGCTTTCTTT
NA	TRBV2	TRBJ2-3	15	NA	CASSVRVASTDTQYF	TGTGCCAGCAGTGTTAGAGTTGCTAGCACAGATACGCAGTATTTT
NA	TRBV19	TRBJ1-2	13	TRBD1	CASTDTGDYGYTF	TGTGCCAGTACGGATACAGGGGACTATGGCTACACCTTC
NA	TRBV6-6	TRBJ2-3	14	TRBD1	CASRYRGEGDTQYF	TGTGCCAGCAGGTACAGGGGGGAAGGAGATACGCAGTATTTT
NA	TRBV2	TRBJ2-7	15	NA	CASASGEQGLDEQYF	TGTGCCAGCGCTTCGGGGGAACAGGGGTTGGACGAGCAGTACTTC
NA	TRBV28	TRBJ2-7	14	NA	CASSLYQGGYEQYF	TGTGCCAGCAGTTTATACCAGGGAGGCTACGAGCAGTACTTC
NA	TRBV5-4	TRBJ2-7	14	NA	CASSLSIQGYEQYF	TGTGCCAGCAGCTTGTCCATACAGGGCTACGAGCAGTACTTC
NA	TRBV10-3	TRBJ1-2	13	NA	CAISTGRDYGYTF	TGTGCCATCTCTACGGGCCGGGACTATGGCTACACCTTC
NA	TRBV28	TRBJ1-5	15	NA	CASSPPITNNQPQHF	TGTGCCAGCAGTCCCCCAATCACAAACAATCAGCCCCAGCATTTT